This TCR beta chain was found in a study of regulatory T cells in long-lasting Graves disease. There are 13 residues in the CDR3. V lost 0 bases, J lost 8 bases, and 11 bases lay in between. Germline lookup yields CDR1 GTSNPN and CDR2 SVGIG (reference sequence). The time point was: newly diagnosed GD, antithyroid drugs for less than 3 months. Construction of the TCR library relied on RNA isolated from PBMCs. American Thyroid Association guidelines defined how Graves' disease was diagnosed. General observations from the study: Small numbers of samples may have cut accuracy. Persistent Graves' patients had lower TCR diversity than newly diagnosed ones.

Assembly of TCR beta libraries relied on iRepertoire HTBI primers together with Arm-PCR of CDR3 regions. TCRdb analysed the multiplex PCR reads with MiXCR anew, one entry per CDR3 protein. The sample holds 400,000 to 500,000 distinct CDR3 sequences, roughly 17% seen once. This clonotype came up many times. Antigen unknown. The same data also contributed to another study, on T cells in Graves' hyperthyroidism and ophthalmopathy. This second report adds: Orbital computed tomography and thyroid ultrasound, together with serum TRAb and thyroxine and clinical symptoms, were used for diagnoses.

Material: peripheral blood mononuclear cells (PBMCs), obtained at new diagnosis, from a patient treated with antithyroid drugs. This chain uses TRBV30 with TRBJ2-1, with D hard to call. This receptor was identified in a woman aged 18-29 years with Graves disease. The CDR3 protein is CAWSVSSLDEQFF. CDR3 nucleotides: TGTGCCTGGAGTGTATCTTCGCTGGATGAGCAGTTCTTC.